The 4 T cell receptor beta chains reported below all come from one sample, sequenced in a study of blood T cell repertoires in COVID-19 (dated by TCRdb to 2019 to 2021). Receptors were amplified or captured by the immunoSEQ multiplex PCR assay. Drawn from immuneACCESS, this table holds only the in-frame rearrangements with V and J called that TCRdb kept. Clones are partly lost; checked studies trace under half to an unresolved V gene and leave the rest unexplained. In all, the sample holds 100,000 to 150,000 clones, and approximately 79% of those were seen once. The ten largest clones take up 2.4% of the sample. The sample taken for sequencing was PBMCs or T cells enriched from blood (not recorded which). Source of these receptors: a man aged 35-49 years with acute COVID-19.

V is TRBV10-2 and J is TRBJ2-7; TRBD1 matches 7 bases. The CDR3 has 17 amino acids. V was pared by 2 bases and J by 3 bases, with 13 bases of the junction left unmatched. From germline, CDR1 is WSHSY and CDR2 SAAADI. CDR3 sequence: CASSEGTEKILGYEQYF. Here the CDR3 DNA reads TGCGCCAGCAGTGAGGGGACAGAGAAAATTCTCGGCTACGAGCAGTACTTC.

V usage is TRBV27 and J usage is TRBJ2-7, with 10 bases identical to TRBD2. CDR1 and CDR2 from the germline V gene are MNHEY and SMNVEV (reference sequence). Unmatched junction bases numbered 6, after V lost 6 bases and J lost 4 bases. There are 14 residues in the CDR3. The CDR3 here is CASRRLAGYYEQYF. CDR3 bases: TGTGCCAGCAGACGACTAGCGGGCTATTACGAGCAGTACTTC.

This clone was seen just once. The gene calls are TRBV11-3 and TRBJ2-1; D unresolved. V shed 0 bases and J shed 0 bases, with 3 bases lying between them. The CDR3 consists of 14 residues. Germline CDR1 SGHNT, CDR2 YENEEA. The CDR3 DNA follows: TGTGCCAGCAGCTTAGATCTCTCCTACAATGAGCAGTTCTTC. Translating it yields CASSLDLSYNEQFF.

A single count supports this clone. The chain uses TRBV29-1 and TRBJ1-2; 8 bases line up with TRBD1. Germline CDR1 SQVTM, CDR2 ANQGSEA. The CDR3 consists of 13 residues. The J segment lost 3 bases and the V segment lost 7 bases, leaving 7 bases of the junction unmatched. The CDR3 here is CSAWTGTDYGYTF. The CDR3, as DNA: TGCAGCGCCTGGACAGGGACTGACTATGGCTACACCTTC.